This passage covers 10 T cell receptor beta chains from one sample sequenced in a study of long-term antiretroviral therapy in people with HIV. Survey-level immunoSEQ v3.0 assays were run. The data were produced by immunoSEQ multiplex PCR, yet TCRdb's version contains in-frame clones alone and is incomplete. The sample contains about 31,000 clones, 70% to 90% of which appear only once. The sample in question was unsorted PBMCs, obtained 0.8 years before starting antiretroviral therapy. These receptor sequences come from a man aged 18 to 29 with HIV.

The chain couples TRBV9 to TRBJ2-3, with D possibly matching TRBD2 (6 bases). V was cut by 4 bases and J by 2 bases, with 17 bases left in between. Germline V gene lookup returns CDR1 SGDLS and CDR2 YYNGEE. The CDR3 runs 16 residues. CDR3 region: CASSFPRDSPTDTQYF. CDR3 nucleotides: TGTGCCAGCAGCTTCCCCCGGGACTCTCCCACAGATACGCAGTATTTT.

Only one count was recorded for this clone. This chain joins TRBV4-3 and TRBJ2-3; a possible D gene is TRBD1 (5 bases). V lost 0 bases and J lost 6, with 13 bases in between. Germline lookup yields CDR1 LGHNA and CDR2 YSLEER. The CDR3 totals 15 residues. The CDR3 region has the DNA TGCGCCAGCAGCCAAGACGACAGTGGGTCTGATACGCAGTATTTT. This codes for CASSQDDSGSDTQYF.

This rearrangement joins TRBV4-3 to TRBJ2-1; D is perhaps TRBD2 (6 bases). From germline, CDR1 is LGHNA and CDR2 YSLEER. The CDR3 consists of 16 residues. V dropped 1 base and J dropped 0 bases, with 10 bases sitting between them. Here the CDR3 reads CASSQGGESSYNEQFF. CDR3 DNA: TGCGCCAGCAGCCAAGGCGGGGAGAGCTCCTACAATGAGCAGTTCTTC.

This clone has only one observation. The rearrangement joins TRBV10-2 to TRBJ2-3; D perhaps matches TRBD2 (6 bases). This CDR3 spans 15 amino acids. CDR1 is WSHSY, CDR2 SAAADI, per germline. V was trimmed by 1 base and J by 0 bases, leaving 8 bases between them. This CDR3 is CASSELSGSTDTQYF. The CDR3 nucleotides read TGCGCCAGCAGTGAGTTAAGCGGGAGCACAGATACGCAGTATTTT.

J is TRBJ1-1 and V is TRBV5-1; D is perhaps TRBD1 (6 bases). Germline V gene sequence: CDR1 SGHRS, CDR2 YFSETQ. The CDR3 is 15 residues long. V lost 5 bases and J lost 1, with 15 bases in between. In nucleotides, the CDR3 is TGCGCCAGCAGAGGACAGTCCTATGGGAACACTGAAGCTTTCTTT. This translates into CASRGQSYGNTEAFF.

The chain joins TRBV7-2 to TRBJ1-1; 8 bases match TRBD1. Trimming removed 3 bases from V and 3 bases from J; junction bases left unmatched: 3. The CDR3 has 14 amino acids. Germline V gives CDR1 SGHTA, CDR2 FQGNSA. The CDR3 here is CASSFAGGYTEAFF. The CDR3 DNA reads TGTGCCAGCAGCTTTGCAGGGGGCTACACTGAAGCTTTCTTT.

The table lists this clone with a few counts. The chain employs TRBV5-1 and TRBJ1-1; 10 bases line up with TRBD1. The CDR3 is made up of 14 amino acids. Trimming cost V 4 bases and J 4 bases; bases outside gene matches: 4. In germline, CDR1 is SGHRS, CDR2 YFSETQ. CDR3 DNA: TGCGCCAGCAGCCTGGGACAGGGGCTCACTGAAGCTTTCTTT. This codes for CASSLGQGLTEAFF. Based on the CDR3 plus reference TRBV5-1 and TRBJ1-1, the full variable domain is KAGVTQTPRYLIKTRGQQVTLSCSPISGHRSVSWYQQTPGQGLQFLFEYFSETQRNKGNFPGRFSGRQFSNSRSEMNVSTLELGDSALYLCASSLGQGLTEAFFGQGTRLTVV.

V is TRBV7-2 and J is TRBJ2-4; possible D gene TRBD1, 5 bases. V was shortened by 5 bases and J by 1 base, with 24 bases between the two germline ends. The CDR3 sequence is 19 residues long. CDR1 and CDR2 from the germline V gene are SGHTA and FQGNSA. The CDR3 nucleotides are TGTGCCAGCAGCCGAATACAGGTCACATACCCTACGGCCAAAAACATTCAGTACTTC. Translated: CASSRIQVTYPTAKNIQYF.

This clone was recorded only once. Other DNA sequences in this specimen translate into the identical CDR3. The chain is built from TRBV5-6 and TRBJ1-6; D is possibly TRBD1 (5 bases). The CDR3 spans 14 residues. Between the trimmed V and J ends, which lost 2 bases and 5 bases, there was a span of 8 bases. From germline, CDR1 is SGHDT and CDR2 YYEEEE. The CDR3, as DNA: TGTGCCAGCAGCTTCTCAGGGAATAATTCACCCCTCCACTTT. Translating it yields CASSFSGNNSPLHF.

In regard to this clone: Mismatch with germline at one junction end may stem from a read error. The chain combines TRBV19 with TRBJ1-5; D gene ambiguous. Germline V lookup: CDR1 LNHDA, CDR2 SQIVND (reference sequence). The CDR3 runs 14 residues. The CDR3 DNA reads as TGTGCCAGTGGTATTACGGGCAGCAATCAGCCCCAGCATTTT. Translated, it gives CASGITGSNQPQHF.